This T cell receptor beta chain appears in the sequencing data of a study of T cells after yellow fever vaccination. In making TCR cDNA, 5'RACE template switching added a universal primer site and UMIs to it. One entry per CDR3 protein, called by TCRdb with MiXCR from the 5' RACE reads. The table records some 100,000 distinct CDR3 sequences, about 8.8% of them present only once. V gave up 3 bases and J gave up 7 bases, with 12 bases separating them. The CDR3 covers 13 residues. General study points: Subsequent to the booster, the majority of primary-vaccination clones reappeared (around 96% CD4, 70% to 90% CD8). The secondary response was weaker but peaked faster, day 5 versus 15. There was a small share of clonotypes that showed up in both the CD4 and CD8 compartments.

The source was CD8+ T cells not binding an NS4B(214-222) dextramer, sorted from PBMCs, collected less than 16 days after the first yellow fever vaccination. The receptor was derived from a man aged 18 to 30 who received the YFV17D yellow fever vaccine. The chain links TRBV12-3 or TRBV12-4 to TRBJ1-2, with TRBD1 as a possible D gene (6 bases). The chain's CDR3 is CASSLDRRFGYTF. CDR3 in DNA: TGTGCCAGCAGTTTGGACAGAAGATTTGGCTACACCTTC.